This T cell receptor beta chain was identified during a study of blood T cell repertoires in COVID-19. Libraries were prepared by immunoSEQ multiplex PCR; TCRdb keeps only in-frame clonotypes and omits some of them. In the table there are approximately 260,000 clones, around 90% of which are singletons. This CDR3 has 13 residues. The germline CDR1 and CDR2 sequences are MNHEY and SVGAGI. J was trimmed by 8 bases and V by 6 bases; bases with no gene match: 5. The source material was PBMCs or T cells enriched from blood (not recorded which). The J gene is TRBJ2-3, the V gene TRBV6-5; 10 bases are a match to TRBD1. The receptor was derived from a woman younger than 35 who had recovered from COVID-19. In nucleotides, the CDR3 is TGTGCCAGCAGGGGACAGGGGTGGGCTACGCAGTATTTT. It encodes CASRGQGWATQYF.